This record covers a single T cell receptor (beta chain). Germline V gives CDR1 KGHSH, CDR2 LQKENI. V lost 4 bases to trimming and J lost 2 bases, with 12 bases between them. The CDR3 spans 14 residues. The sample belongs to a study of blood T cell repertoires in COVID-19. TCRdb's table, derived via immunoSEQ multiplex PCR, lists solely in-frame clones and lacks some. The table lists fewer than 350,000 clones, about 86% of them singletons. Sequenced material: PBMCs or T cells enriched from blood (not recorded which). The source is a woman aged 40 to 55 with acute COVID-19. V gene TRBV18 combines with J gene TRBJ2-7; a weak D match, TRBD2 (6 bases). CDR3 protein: CASSLRRDAYEQYF. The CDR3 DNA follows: TGTGCCAGCTCACTTAGGAGGGACGCCTACGAGCAGTACTTC.